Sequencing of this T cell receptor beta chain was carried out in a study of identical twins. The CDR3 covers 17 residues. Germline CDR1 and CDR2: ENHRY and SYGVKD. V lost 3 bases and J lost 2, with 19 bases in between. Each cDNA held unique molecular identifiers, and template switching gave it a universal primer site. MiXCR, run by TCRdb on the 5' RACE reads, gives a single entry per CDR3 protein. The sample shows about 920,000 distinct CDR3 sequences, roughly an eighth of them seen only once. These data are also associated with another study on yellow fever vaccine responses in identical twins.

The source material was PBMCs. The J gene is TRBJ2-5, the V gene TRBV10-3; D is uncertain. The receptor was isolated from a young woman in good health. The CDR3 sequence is CAISDSRTRQPQETQYF. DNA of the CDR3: TGTGCCATCAGTGACTCGCGGACGCGTCAACCTCAAGAGACCCAGTACTTC.